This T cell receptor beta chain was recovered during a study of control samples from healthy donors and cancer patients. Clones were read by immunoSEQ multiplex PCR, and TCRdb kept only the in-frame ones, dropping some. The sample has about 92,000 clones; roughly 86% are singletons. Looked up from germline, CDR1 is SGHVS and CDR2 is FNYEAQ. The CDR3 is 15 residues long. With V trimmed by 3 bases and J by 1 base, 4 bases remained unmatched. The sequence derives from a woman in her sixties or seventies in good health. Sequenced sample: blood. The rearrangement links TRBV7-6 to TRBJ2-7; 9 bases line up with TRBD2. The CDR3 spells CASSLGLAWSYEQYF. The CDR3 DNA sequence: TGTGCCAGCAGCTTGGGACTAGCCTGGTCCTACGAGCAGTACTTC.